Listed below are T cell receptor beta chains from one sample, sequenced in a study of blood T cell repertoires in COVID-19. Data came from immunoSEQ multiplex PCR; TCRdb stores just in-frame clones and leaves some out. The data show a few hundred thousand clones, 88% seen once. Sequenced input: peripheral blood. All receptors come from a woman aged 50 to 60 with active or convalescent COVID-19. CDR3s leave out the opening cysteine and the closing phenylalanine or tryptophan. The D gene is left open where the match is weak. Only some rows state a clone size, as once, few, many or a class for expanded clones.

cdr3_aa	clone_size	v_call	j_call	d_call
ASSESQRGSLNEQF	-	TRBV7-2	TRBJ2-1	TRBD2
ASTLLTGEGEEAF	-	TRBV7-9	TRBJ1-1	TRBD1
ASSAFSGADTQY	-	TRBV9	TRBJ2-3	TRBD2
ASSFEARGAGSNQPQH	-	TRBV6-2/TRBV6-3	TRBJ1-5	-
ASSLDGRGADTQY	once	TRBV7-8	TRBJ2-3	-
ASSEGSGRAPMGDTQY	-	TRBV9	TRBJ2-3	TRBD2
SASPAGSYNEQF	-	TRBV20-1	TRBJ2-1	-
ASRQAGGLYNEQF	-	TRBV3-1/TRBV3-2	TRBJ2-1	TRBD2
ASSMAPALGNQPQH	few	TRBV19	TRBJ1-5	-
ASSSVQGDSNQPQH	-	TRBV11-2	TRBJ1-5	-
ASSLGLAIDEQF	-	TRBV5-4	TRBJ2-1	-
ASSRATSGNYDEQF	-	TRBV4-3	TRBJ2-1	TRBD2
ATRTSGGETDTQY	-	TRBV10-3	TRBJ2-3	TRBD2
ASKPGQRNTEAF	-	TRBV25-1	TRBJ1-1	-
ASSLVAQRSSYEQY	-	TRBV11-2	TRBJ2-7	-
ASSAGRAASGRSGANVLT	-	TRBV3-1/TRBV3-2	TRBJ2-6	TRBD2
ASSLGLGQGNTEAF	-	TRBV5-1	TRBJ1-1	TRBD1
ASSPGQSYEQY	-	TRBV12-3/TRBV12-4	TRBJ2-7	TRBD1
ASIGTDRGNSPLH	-	TRBV25-1	TRBJ1-6	TRBD1
AWRFWPGGTDTQY	-	TRBV30	TRBJ2-3	-
ASSLDISIEGVREKLF	-	TRBV7-6	TRBJ1-4	-
ASSLSGGNEQY	-	TRBV27	TRBJ2-7	-
ASYRDREISYGAYYGYT	-	TRBV30	TRBJ1-2	TRBD1
ASSLVRRMNTEAF	-	TRBV19	TRBJ1-1	-
ASSKGLAGAMSYNEQF	-	TRBV19	TRBJ2-1	TRBD2
ASSPGGGDVTF	-	TRBV28	TRBJ1-1	-
ASSSRELYEQY	-	TRBV7-9	TRBJ2-7	-
ASSKGQMNTEAF	-	TRBV28	TRBJ1-1	-
ASSGRHRGDGYT	-	TRBV9	TRBJ1-2	TRBD1
ASSQREETQY	-	TRBV3-1/TRBV3-2	TRBJ2-5	-
ASSADRGSGNTIY	-	TRBV2	TRBJ1-3	TRBD1
ASSQQSSTEAF	-	TRBV4-2	TRBJ1-1	-
ASSIVDRGGRPQH	-	TRBV19	TRBJ1-5	TRBD1
ASSGGVRTEAF	-	TRBV28	TRBJ1-1	-
ASRRDYEQY	-	TRBV12-3/TRBV12-4	TRBJ2-7	-
ASSHGLRGLGDEQF	-	TRBV4-1	TRBJ2-1	TRBD1
AWSVWDRTQETQY	-	TRBV30	TRBJ2-5	TRBD1
ASSIVAWSGAKNIQY	-	TRBV19	TRBJ2-4	-
ATRIDKTGNTIY	-	TRBV24-1	TRBJ1-3	-
ASSEYPSGGAGEQF	-	TRBV25-1	TRBJ2-1	TRBD2
ASSVGQGVPPQH	-	TRBV7-2	TRBJ1-5	TRBD1
ASSARFTDTQY	-	TRBV6-4	TRBJ2-3	-
ASSLVFRGTSNTGELF	-	TRBV7-9	TRBJ2-2	TRBD2
ASSDRDGNTIY	-	TRBV19	TRBJ1-3	TRBD1
ASSELGPTTAKNIQY	-	TRBV25-1	TRBJ2-4	-
SVEKGSTDTQY	-	TRBV29-1	TRBJ2-3	-
ASSSRQIYEQY	-	TRBV19	TRBJ2-7	-
ASSSRDTYGYT	-	TRBV12-3/TRBV12-4	TRBJ1-2	-
ASSLKPFLGDSQYEQY	-	TRBV7-6	TRBJ2-7	TRBD1
ASFQIGNTIY	-	TRBV21-1	TRBJ1-3	-
ASSFSDRTYEQY	-	TRBV28	TRBJ2-7	-